This TCR beta chain comes out of a study of T cells in Graves' hyperthyroidism and ophthalmopathy. What was amplified from RNA transcripts were TCR beta CDR3 regions. The HTBI primer set served for first-round RT-PCR of the TCR CDR3. TCRdb analysed the multiplex PCR reads with MiXCR anew, one entry per CDR3 protein. Of about half a million distinct CDR3 sequences listed, approximately 20% are singletons. The sample holds many counts of this clonotype. CDR1 and CDR2 from the germline V gene are SEHNR and FQNEAQ (reference sequence). The CDR3 totals 15 residues. V trimming: 5 bases; J trimming: 1 base; junction bases outside the gene matches: 2. Uncontrolled infection, other autoimmune disease, pregnancy and lactation each barred patients from inclusion.

The receptor comes from a man aged 35 to 55 with Graves' ophthalmopathy. Sequenced sample: blood. This sequence joins TRBV7-9 and TRBJ2-1, with 10 bases matching TRBD2. CDR3 sequence reads: CASSRAGGSYNEQFF. CDR3 DNA: TGTGCCAGCAGCCGAGCGGGGGGGTCCTACAATGAGCAGTTCTTC.